The rows below give T cell receptor beta chains drawn from one sample of a study of cytomegalovirus exposure and HLA in healthy donors. Produced via immunoSEQ multiplex PCR; TCRdb's table is partial and in-frame only. This sample has some 190,000 clones, with 80% found just once. The sample was PBMCs. The receptors originated from a girl aged 10 to 17 in good health and CMV-seropositive. Each CDR3 is given with its conserved first and last residue. A D gene is named only where the DNA matches it firmly.

J gene: TRBJ1-2
V gene: TRBV7-9
D gene: -
CDR3 protein: CASSLAWYSGSSNYGYTF

J gene: TRBJ2-7
V gene: TRBV11-2
D gene: TRBD2
CDR3 protein: CASSLVSSGSSYEQYF

J gene: TRBJ1-2
V gene: TRBV5-1
D gene: -
CDR3 protein: CASSLFGDTTRYGYTF

J gene: TRBJ2-7
V gene: TRBV10-3
D gene: TRBD2
CDR3 protein: CAISEQHVGGDEQYF

J gene: TRBJ2-7
V gene: TRBV12-5
D gene: -
CDR3 protein: CASTGTSRSYEQYF

J gene: TRBJ1-1
V gene: TRBV29-1
D gene: TRBD1
CDR3 protein: CSVEDHQGAEAFF

J gene: TRBJ1-3
V gene: TRBV2
D gene: -
CDR3 protein: CASSEAVGTHSGNTIYF

J gene: TRBJ2-1
V gene: TRBV12-5
D gene: TRBD1
CDR3 protein: CASGLETGIEQFF

J gene: TRBJ1-4
V gene: TRBV30
D gene: -
CDR3 protein: CAWSAGWREKLFF

J gene: TRBJ2-2
V gene: TRBV27
D gene: TRBD1
CDR3 protein: CASSLGWTGGNTGELFF

J gene: TRBJ2-5
V gene: TRBV14
D gene: TRBD1
CDR3 protein: CASSQERGHQETQYF